The clone carrying this T cell receptor (beta chain) occurred a few times. Its antigen is still unknown. The source of the sample is a study of human T cells and chemical hapten exposure. Study outcomes and limitations: Significantly more large CDR3 similarity clusters were formed by expanded TCRs than by controls. Donors had alopecia, so their immune response may differ from healthy people's.

Losses at the gene ends were 3 bases for V and 5 bases for J; bases not matched to a gene: 7. CDR3 length: 15 amino acids. Germline CDR1 KGHSH, CDR2 LQKENI. It was the library that attached unique molecular identifiers to individual cDNA molecules. TCRdb re-called the RACE reads with MiXCR, one entry per CDR3 protein. There are about 78,000 distinct CDR3 sequences in the sample; 8.5% occur only once, and roughly 3.8% lies in the top ten. Time point: patch test 2, 6 weeks after DPC sensitization. Treatment: therapeutic diphenylcyclopropenone sensitization with weekly scalp DPC. V and J are TRBV18 and TRBJ2-7; TRBD1 matches at 10 bases. The receptor was isolated from a woman aged 45-60 years with alopecia areata. Some clones in this sample may be carry-over from other donors' samples. Sample: whole blood, taken in connection with sensitization to the hapten diphenylcyclopropenone (DPC). The CDR3, as DNA: TGTGCCAGCTCACCGGGACAGGGGACGTCGAACGAGCAGTACTTC. The encoded protein is CASSPGQGTSNEQYF.